This T cell receptor (beta chain) came from a study of vaccination and CD4 T cells after COVID-19. Study at large: The peptides that stimulated the cells were overlapping spike peptides from SARS-CoV-2, HCoV-NL63, HCoV-OC43 and HCoV-229E.

This clonotype has more than one count but fewer than ten. The antigen remains undetermined. Treatment described: approximately 10-day PBMC culture with coronavirus spike peptide pools or control peptides (ViraFEST assay). The germline gives CDR1 SGHTA, CDR2 FQGNSA. The CDR3 runs 17 residues. With 4 bases clipped from V and 4 bases from J, the junction kept 11 bases outside the gene matches. Once obtained from cultured CD4+ T cells, the DNA was sequenced using the Oncomine TCR Beta short-read assay. TCRdb re-derived calls from the PCR reads in MiXCR, one entry per CDR3 protein. The table shows some 15,000 distinct CDR3 sequences, with around 53% occurring only once.

The rearrangement links TRBV7-2 to TRBJ1-2; TRBD1 aligns across 11 bases. The source of this sequence is a human donor who had recovered from COVID-19. The sequenced sample was CD4+ T cells from blood, cultured in vitro. CDR3 sequence reads: CASSSRGWDRGAYGYTF. The CDR3 DNA follows: TGTGCCAGCAGCTCAAGGGGGTGGGACAGGGGGGCCTATGGCTACACCTTC.